A single sample is the source of the 8 T cell receptor beta chains below, sequenced in a study of identical twins. TCRdb fed the 5' RACE reads into MiXCR, producing one record per CDR3 protein. The data hold hundreds of thousands of distinct CDR3 sequences, with 21% observed a single time. The sample was also linked to a second study, of T cells expressing NK-cell markers.

The specimen sequenced was PBMCs. These receptors were obtained from a woman younger than 30 in good health.

This clonotype was counted only a few times. The V and J genes are TRBV12-3 or TRBV12-4 and TRBJ1-5; D perhaps matches TRBD1 (6 bases). There are 15 residues in the CDR3. V shed 1 base and J shed 2 bases, with 9 bases lying between them. The CDR3 DNA follows: TGTGCCAGCAGTTTAGAGGGGGTGGGCAATCAGCCCCAGCATTTT. It codes for CASSLEGVGNQPQHF.

V and J are TRBV29-1 and TRBJ2-3; 9 bases are shared with TRBD2. Germline V gene sequence: CDR1 SQVTM, CDR2 ANQGSEA. CDR3 length: 15 amino acids. After removal of 6 bases from V and 0 bases from J, the junction contained 7 bases not matched to a gene. CDR3: CSVSTSGHSTDTQYF. CDR3 in DNA: TGCAGCGTGAGCACTAGCGGGCACAGCACAGATACGCAGTATTTT.

There are a few counts of this clonotype. V usage is TRBV20-1 and J usage is TRBJ1-2, with 9 bases aligning to TRBD1. With V trimmed by 3 bases and J by 2 bases, 7 bases remained unmatched. Looked up from germline, CDR1 is DFQATT and CDR2 is SNEGSKA (reference sequence). The CDR3 covers 15 residues. The CDR3 spells CSARWDRAFNYGYTF. The DNA for the CDR3 is TGCAGTGCTAGGTGGGACAGGGCGTTCAACTATGGCTACACCTTC.

The V and J genes are TRBV7-9 and TRBJ2-7, with 7 positions matching TRBD1. From germline, CDR1 is SEHNR and CDR2 FQNEAQ (reference sequence). This CDR3 is built from 14 residues. Germline trimming cut 4 bases from V and 5 bases from J; bases unmatched to any gene: 8. This CDR3 is CASSSTGIIDEQYF. CDR3 nucleotide sequence: TGTGCCAGCAGCTCGACAGGGATTATCGACGAGCAGTACTTC.

This clonotype was counted many times. The chain couples TRBV27 to TRBJ2-1; D is tentatively TRBD1 or TRBD2 (5 bases each). Per germline, CDR1 MNHEY and CDR2 SMNVEV (reference sequence). This CDR3 contains 14 residues. V was clipped by 5 bases and J by 7 bases, with 15 bases between them. The CDR3 reads CASSIQGVRNEQFF. The DNA for the CDR3 is TGTGCCAGCAGTATCCAGGGAGTAAGGAATGAGCAGTTCTTC.

This clonotype appeared many times. The chain recombines TRBV12-3 or TRBV12-4 with TRBJ1-6; D perhaps matches TRBD1 (5 bases). Deletions cut 8 bases from V and 9 bases from J, with 14 bases between. CDR3 length: 13 amino acids. The CDR3 reads CASGPQGASPLHF. The CDR3 DNA sequence: TGTGCCAGCGGCCCCCAGGGTGCTTCACCCCTCCACTTT.

The V call is TRBV6-1, the J call TRBJ1-1; a weak D match, TRBD1 (6 bases). Trimming stripped 6 bases from V and 6 bases from J, with 20 bases between. The CDR3 spans 15 residues. In germline, CDR1 is MNHNS, CDR2 SASEGT. CDR3 DNA: TGTGCCAGCAGGCTTTTTACAGAGGGGGTCCCTGAAGCTTTCTTT. Its protein product is CASRLFTEGVPEAFF.

This clonotype was seen a handful of times. The rearrangement uses TRBV20-1 and TRBJ2-3, with D uncertain. There are 13 residues in the CDR3. In germline, CDR1 is DFQATT, CDR2 SNEGSKA (reference sequence). The V and J ends lost 5 bases and 6 bases respectively, with 15 bases between them. This CDR3 reads CSADPHGSDTQYF. The CDR3 DNA reads TGCAGTGCTGACCCCCACGGCTCCGATACGCAGTATTTT.